This is a list of T cell receptor beta chains from one sample in a study of blood T cell repertoires in COVID-19. Using immunoSEQ multiplex PCR, the repertoire was profiled, and TCRdb retains in-frame clones only, with some absent. Of tens of thousands of clones listed, 85% to 90% are singletons. The sample taken for sequencing was peripheral blood. The origin of the receptors is a man over 45 with active COVID-19. Both conserved end residues are part of each CDR3. D genes are given only for firm matches. Rows give clone size only sometimes, using once, few, many, or a class for an expanded clone.

V gene,clone size,J gene,D gene,CDR3 protein,CDR3 DNA
TRBV6-4,NA,TRBJ1-1,TRBD1,CASSDSGQGAEAFF,TGTGCCAGCAGTGACTCCGGCCAGGGGGCTGAAGCTTTCTTT
TRBV7-9,NA,TRBJ2-1,NA,CASSFPEDSTSYNEQFF,TGTGCCAGCAGCTTCCCTGAGGACTCGACCTCCTACAATGAGCAGTTCTTC
TRBV7-2,NA,TRBJ2-2,TRBD2,CASSFTSATGELFF,TGTGCCAGCAGCTTTACTAGCGCCACCGGGGAGCTGTTTTTT
TRBV27,NA,TRBJ1-2,NA,CASTLRAGNYGYTF,TGTGCCAGCACCCTACGGGCGGGGAACTATGGCTACACCTTC
TRBV10-3,NA,TRBJ2-7,NA,CAINKVIAGEQYF,TGTGCCATCAACAAGGTCATAGCTGGGGAGCAGTACTTC
TRBV10-3,NA,TRBJ2-2,NA,CAMGANRDGELFF,TGTGCCATGGGGGCTAATCGGGACGGGGAGCTGTTTTTT
TRBV4-1,NA,TRBJ1-2,NA,CASSQDGYGYTF,TGCGCCAGCAGCCAAGACGGCTATGGCTACACCTTC
TRBV2,NA,TRBJ2-3,TRBD2,CASSPLAGLMDTQYF,TGTGCCAGCAGTCCGCTAGCGGGACTTATGGATACGCAGTATTTT
TRBV5-5,NA,TRBJ2-3,TRBD2,CASSPVGGSTYTQYF,TGTGCCAGCAGCCCCGTGGGGGGGAGCACATATACGCAGTATTTT
TRBV7-2,NA,TRBJ1-1,NA,CASSLTGEGNTEAFF,TGTGCCAGCAGCTTGACAGGTGAGGGAAACACTGAAGCTTTCTTT
TRBV5-5,NA,TRBJ1-1,TRBD1,CASSLGTGGNEAFF,TGTGCCAGCAGCTTAGGGACAGGGGGCAATGAAGCTTTCTTT
TRBV5-1,NA,TRBJ2-1,NA,CASSPTGLRNEQFF,TGCGCCAGCAGCCCGACTGGACTTAGGAATGAGCAGTTCTTC
TRBV5-1,NA,TRBJ2-1,TRBD2,CASSLAASGATYNEQFF,TGCGCCAGCAGCTTGGCGGCTAGCGGAGCTACCTACAATGAGCAGTTCTTC
TRBV7-2,NA,TRBJ1-3,NA,CASSPPVGQWQGNTIYF,TGTGCCAGCAGCCCCCCGGTTGGACAGTGGCAAGGAAACACCATATATTTT
TRBV5-1,NA,TRBJ1-2,NA,CASSYGGDYGYTF,TGCGCCAGCAGCTACGGAGGGGACTATGGCTACACCTTC
TRBV29-1,NA,TRBJ2-1,TRBD2,CSVVAGGYNEQFF,TGCAGCGTTGTAGCGGGGGGGTACAATGAGCAGTTCTTC
TRBV19,NA,TRBJ2-3,NA,CASSREIASSDTQYF,TGTGCCAGTAGCCGGGAGATAGCAAGTTCAGATACGCAGTATTTT
TRBV5-1,few,TRBJ2-2,TRBD1,CASSNPRDRDTGELFF,TGCGCCAGCAGCAACCCCCGGGACAGAGACACCGGGGAGCTGTTTTTT
TRBV7-8,few,TRBJ1-2,NA,CASSLAGTQNYGYTF,TGTGCCAGCAGCTTGGCCGGGACACAGAACTATGGCTACACCTTC
TRBV28,NA,TRBJ2-5,TRBD1,CASSSRTGLQETQYF,TGTGCCAGCAGTTCTCGGACAGGATTACAAGAGACCCAGTACTTC
TRBV19,NA,TRBJ2-1,TRBD2,CASSIDQTSSYNEQFF,TGTGCCAGTAGTATAGACCAGACTAGCAGCTACAATGAGCAGTTCTTC
TRBV10-3,few,TRBJ1-6,NA,CAISDLGGVNSPLHF,TGTGCCATCAGTGACCTGGGGGGTGTTAATTCACCCCTCCACTTT
TRBV14,NA,TRBJ2-2,TRBD1,CASTRQGIGAGELFF,TGTGCCAGCACCCGACAGGGAATTGGAGCCGGGGAGCTGTTTTTT
TRBV18,NA,TRBJ2-2,TRBD1,CASSPGQRSGELFF,TGTGCCAGCTCGCCGGGACAGAGGTCCGGGGAGCTGTTTTTT
TRBV7-2,NA,TRBJ2-1,TRBD2,CASSLEAGVNEQFF,TGTGCCAGCAGCTTAGAAGCGGGAGTGAATGAGCAGTTCTTC
TRBV7-2,NA,TRBJ2-3,NA,CASSLAGRSTDTQYF,TGTGCCAGCAGCTTAGCGGGCCGCAGCACAGATACGCAGTATTTT
TRBV12-5,NA,TRBJ2-3,NA,CASGLDYSVTQYF,TGTGCTAGTGGTTTGGATTACTCCGTCACGCAGTATTTT
TRBV6-5,NA,TRBJ2-7,TRBD2,CASRPSSGEQYF,TGTGCCAGCAGACCTTCTAGCGGCGAGCAGTACTTC
TRBV29-1,NA,TRBJ1-1,NA,CSVVRGAITQDTEAFF,TGCAGCGTTGTCCGCGGGGCCATCACCCAAGACACTGAAGCTTTCTTT
TRBV4-1,NA,TRBJ1-1,NA,CASSRARGNTEAFF,TGCGCCAGCAGCCGCGCGCGCGGGAACACTGAAGCTTTCTTT
TRBV7-2,NA,TRBJ2-3,NA,CASSVNQGGAGGTQYF,TGTGCCAGCAGCGTAAACCAGGGGGGCGCAGGAGGTACGCAGTATTTT
TRBV12-3/TRBV12-4,NA,TRBJ2-3,NA,CASRKDSTDTQYF,TGTGCCAGCAGAAAGGACTCGACAGATACGCAGTATTTT
TRBV24-1,NA,TRBJ2-5,NA,CATSDYTSQETQYF,TGTGCCACCAGTGATTACACTAGCCAAGAGACCCAGTACTTC
TRBV5-6,NA,TRBJ1-3,NA,CASSLDTIRNTIYF,TGTGCCAGCAGCTTGGACACGATAAGAAACACCATATATTTT
TRBV28,few,TRBJ2-2,TRBD2,CASSLWVLAGGPGELFF,TGTGCCAGCAGTTTATGGGTACTAGCGGGAGGACCCGGGGAGCTGTTTTTT
TRBV5-1,NA,TRBJ2-7,NA,CASSTGGAGYEQYF,TGCGCCAGCAGCACCGGGGGAGCGGGCTACGAGCAGTACTTC
TRBV29-1,NA,TRBJ1-2,NA,CSSGDYTF,TGCAGTTCGGGGGACTACACCTTC
TRBV30,few,TRBJ1-3,NA,CAWQRGRSGNTIYF,TGTGCCTGGCAGCGAGGGCGCTCTGGAAACACCATATATTTT
TRBV19,NA,TRBJ1-6,NA,CASSIRGASNSPLHF,TGTGCCAGTAGTATTCGGGGGGCATCAAATTCACCCCTCCACTTT
TRBV9,NA,TRBJ2-7,NA,CASSPTTGSYEQYF,TGTGCCAGCAGCCCGACGACAGGAAGCTACGAGCAGTACTTC
TRBV6-5,NA,TRBJ2-1,NA,CASSNRVNEQFF,TGTGCCAGCAGTAACAGGGTAAATGAGCAGTTCTTC
TRBV5-8,NA,TRBJ1-5,TRBD1,CASSHGQAGNQPQHF,TGTGCCAGCAGCCACGGACAGGCGGGCAATCAGCCCCAGCATTTT
TRBV18,NA,TRBJ1-3,NA,CASSPQGGGSGNTIYF,TGTGCCAGCTCACCTCAAGGTGGAGGCTCTGGAAACACCATATATTTT
TRBV11-3,few,TRBJ1-4,TRBD1,CASSLGQGATNEKLFF,TGTGCCAGCAGCCTCGGACAGGGAGCGACTAATGAAAAACTGTTTTTT
TRBV28,NA,TRBJ2-1,TRBD1,CATKDRGSNEQFF,TGTGCCACCAAAGACAGGGGGTCCAATGAGCAGTTCTTC
TRBV20-1,NA,TRBJ1-1,NA,CSASSSSVMNTEAFF,TGCAGTGCTAGTTCGTCTAGCGTAATGAACACTGAAGCTTTCTTT
TRBV6-2/TRBV6-3,NA,TRBJ2-5,NA,CASSFDPGLIQETQYF,TGTGCCAGCAGTTTTGACCCAGGGCTAATCCAGGAGACCCAGTACTTC
TRBV12-3/TRBV12-4,NA,TRBJ1-1,NA,CASSLGQNTEAFF,TGTGCCAGCAGTTTGGGACAGAACACTGAAGCTTTCTTT
TRBV7-9,NA,TRBJ2-7,TRBD1,CASSSTGGKVEQYF,TGTGCCAGCAGCTCGACAGGGGGTAAGGTCGAGCAGTACTTC
TRBV19,NA,TRBJ1-1,NA,CASSTSRERRNTEAFF,TGTGCCAGTAGTACTTCTAGAGAGAGGAGGAACACTGAAGCTTTCTTT
TRBV9,NA,TRBJ2-7,TRBD1,CASSVDTTGAEQYF,TGTGCCAGCAGCGTGGACACGACAGGGGCCGAGCAGTACTTC
TRBV7-7,once,TRBJ2-5,NA,CASSLGGQETQYF,TGTGCTAGCAGCTTAGGCGGCCAAGAGACCCAGTACTTC
TRBV2,NA,TRBJ2-2,NA,CASSVDRAGELFF,TGTGCCAGCAGTGTGGATCGGGCCGGGGAGCTGTTTTTT
TRBV18,NA,TRBJ1-1,NA,CASTPRQGGTEAFF,TGTGCCAGCACCCCGAGGCAGGGAGGGACTGAAGCTTTCTTT
TRBV28,NA,TRBJ2-2,NA,CASSLPLARQLTTGELFF,TGTGCCAGCAGTTTACCCCTCGCGAGACAGTTGACTACCGGGGAGCTGTTTTTT
TRBV10-3,NA,TRBJ2-1,NA,CAISEPDTTWRASSYNEQFF,TGTGCCATCAGTGAGCCCGATACAACCTGGCGGGCGTCCTCCTACAATGAGCAGTTCTTC
TRBV5-8,once,TRBJ2-7,TRBD1,CASSSGQGYEQYF,TGTGCCAGCAGCTCGGGACAGGGTTACGAGCAGTACTTC